Below are 3 T cell receptor beta chains sequenced from a single sample in a study of CD8+ T cells in alopecia areata. RNA was isolated and reverse transcribed to cDNA, the sequencing template. Using immunoSEQ multiplex PCR, the repertoire was profiled, and TCRdb retains in-frame clones only, with some absent. This sample has around 100,000 clones, each found more than once. The sample consisted of lesional skin. The receptors originated from a C3H/HeJ mouse with alopecia areata. The mouse strain carries the MHC haplotype H2-k.

This clone occurred a few times. Mouse names are used for the genes. Partial CDR3 DNA: TGTGCCAGCAGTATAGGTCTGGGGCGAAGCTCCTAT. Protein sequence: CASSIGLGRSSY. The whole CDR3 protein reads CASSIGLGRSSYEQYF. The chain carries TRBV19 and TRBJ2-7, with D possibly matching TRBD2 (6 bases). The CDR3 end is not reached by the read, which stops 4 residues before it; the germline J gene fills it in. CDR3 length equals 16 residues. V was cut by 0 bases and J by 0 bases, with 13 bases left in between. The germline V gene has CDR1 FNHDT and CDR2 SITEND (reference sequence).

To note about this clone: The germline and genes are mouse ones. The CDR3 goes on 4 residues after the read ends, and that part is filled in from the germline J gene. The V gene is TRBV19, the J gene TRBJ2-1, with unresolved D. Germline CDR1 reads FNHDT; CDR2 reads SITEND (reference sequence). The V and J ends lost 2 bases and 0 bases respectively, with 6 bases between them. This CDR3 has 14 residues. CDR3 DNA, as far as it was read: TGTGCCAGCAGTATTTACAATAACTATGCT. Its protein is CASSIYNNYA. The entire CDR3 protein is CASSIYNNYAEQFF.

This clone has a handful of counts. Germline and genes: mouse. The CDR3 end lies 4 residues beyond the end of the read and is filled in from the germline J gene. The rearrangement uses TRBV19 and TRBJ2-7; D not resolved. CDR3 length: 13 residues. V lost 1 base and J 1 base, leaving 6 bases between the germline ends. The germline V gene encodes CDR1 FNHDT and CDR2 SITEND (reference sequence). Incomplete CDR3 DNA: TGTGCCAGCAGTATACAGATTTCCTAT. Its protein product is CASSIQISY. The whole CDR3 region reads CASSIQISYEQYF.